This entry describes one TCR beta chain. Its antigen is not identified. These data belong to a study of glioma-infiltrating T cells after dendritic cell vaccination. The PCR used 60 V beta and 13 J beta primers. This table comes from immunoSEQ multiplex PCR, and its TCRdb copy is limited to in-frame clones, with some not included. The table includes roughly 60,000 clones, roughly four fifths detected once. This sample's time point: after dendritic cell vaccination, including at tumor progression/relapse. The study, taken as a whole, reports: TCR clonality showed no direct relationship with survival.

The clonotype comes from a human donor with glioblastoma. Sample: blood, taken after dendritic cell vaccination.

Here the CDR3 DNA reads TGTGCCAGCAGCACCGGACTAGCGGGGGAAAACATTCAGTACTTC. Protein: CASSTGLAGENIQYF. The V gene is TRBV5-6, the J gene TRBJ2-4; TRBD2 matches 13 bases. The CDR3 runs 15 residues. Germline CDR1 and CDR2: SGHDT and YYEEEE. V lost 4 bases to trimming and J lost 5 bases; unmatched junction nucleotides: 3.